This is a list of T cell receptor beta chains from one sample in a study of T cell responses to AZD1222 COVID-19 vaccine. Measured with immunoSEQ multiplex PCR; TCRdb has only the in-frame clones, and not every one. The sample contains 150,000 to 180,000 clones, about nine tenths of which appear only once. This material consisted of peripheral blood, taken on day 0 of MenACWY control vaccination. These receptors were collected from an adult in good health. CDR3s include the opening cysteine and the closing phenylalanine or tryptophan. D genes are given only for firm matches. Size is omitted from some rows. Given values are once, few, many or a class for expanded clones.

J gene,V gene,clone size,D gene,CDR3 protein,CDR3 DNA
TRBJ1-3,TRBV11-1,once,NA,CASSPTRPGNTIYF,TGTGCCAGCAGCCCCACCCGGCCTGGAAACACCATATATTTT
TRBJ2-3,TRBV29-1,NA,TRBD2,CSVSGRAGGTDTQYF,TGCAGCGTTAGCGGGAGGGCCGGTGGCACAGATACGCAGTATTTT
TRBJ1-1,TRBV18,NA,NA,CASSPDQGRANTEAFF,TGTGCCAGCTCACCAGATCAAGGCCGAGCGAACACTGAAGCTTTCTTT
TRBJ2-5,TRBV15,NA,NA,CATTTTRDQETQYF,TGTGCCACCACTACAACGAGGGACCAAGAGACCCAGTACTTC
TRBJ1-4,TRBV28,NA,NA,CASSGNNEKLFF,TGTGCCAGCAGTGGTAATAATGAAAAACTGTTTTTT
TRBJ2-5,TRBV4-1,NA,NA,CASSRPKETQYF,TGCGCCAGCAGCCGTCCCAAAGAGACCCAGTACTTC
TRBJ2-1,TRBV12-3/TRBV12-4,NA,NA,CASSPHIEQFF,TGTGCCAGCAGCCCCCATATTGAGCAGTTCTTC
TRBJ2-4,TRBV7-9,NA,NA,CASSALESAKNIQYF,TGTGCCAGCAGCGCCCTAGAAAGTGCCAAAAACATTCAGTACTTC
TRBJ1-5,TRBV3-1/TRBV3-2,NA,NA,CASSSSGGNQPQHF,TGTGCCAGCAGCTCCAGCGGGGGCAATCAGCCCCAGCATTTT
TRBJ1-1,TRBV7-8,NA,TRBD1,CASSPLVGRDREHEAFF,TGTGCCAGCAGCCCCCTGGTGGGACGGGACAGGGAACATGAAGCTTTCTTT
TRBJ1-2,TRBV12-3/TRBV12-4,NA,NA,CASSWQGSGGYTF,TGTGCCAGCAGTTGGCAGGGGTCGGGTGGCTACACCTTC
TRBJ2-1,TRBV5-1,NA,NA,CASSVEASYNEQFF,TGCGCCAGCTCCGTCGAAGCCAGCTACAATGAGCAGTTCTTC
TRBJ2-7,TRBV4-1,NA,TRBD2,CASSQDGLAGGSEQYF,TGCGCCAGCAGCCAAGATGGGCTAGCGGGAGGAAGCGAGCAGTACTTC
TRBJ1-4,TRBV13,NA,TRBD1,CASRTGGAGGGNLFF,TGTGCCAGCAGGACCGGCGGTGCAGGGGGAGGAAATCTGTTTTTT
TRBJ2-1,TRBV24-1,once,NA,CATSDLRQGIEQFF,TGTGCCACCAGTGATTTGCGGCAGGGGATTGAGCAGTTCTTC
TRBJ2-7,TRBV5-1,NA,NA,CASSVRIGGSGSYEQYF,TGCGCCAGCAGCGTGAGAATCGGGGGATCGGGCTCCTACGAGCAGTACTTC
TRBJ2-5,TRBV5-1,NA,TRBD2,CASKGLAGSETQYF,TGCGCCAGCAAGGGACTAGCGGGATCCGAGACCCAGTACTTC
TRBJ2-3,TRBV12-3/TRBV12-4,once,NA,CASGREERDTQYF,TGTGCCAGCGGCCGTGAGGAGAGAGATACGCAGTATTTT
TRBJ1-1,TRBV5-4,NA,NA,CASSLGHTEAFF,TGTGCCAGCAGCTTGGGTCACACTGAAGCTTTCTTT
TRBJ2-4,TRBV30,NA,TRBD2,CAWSLGLAEPQYF,TGTGCCTGGAGTCTGGGACTAGCGGAGCCCCAGTACTTC
TRBJ2-7,TRBV14,NA,NA,CASSLLVSYEQYF,TGTGCCAGCAGCCTCCTCGTCTCCTACGAGCAGTACTTC
TRBJ1-2,TRBV2,NA,NA,CASMIRETPRSNGYTF,TGTGCCAGCATGATCCGGGAGACTCCCCGATCAAATGGCTACACCTTC
TRBJ1-3,TRBV9,NA,NA,CASSVTGHGNTIYF,TGTGCCAGCAGCGTAACGGGTCACGGAAACACCATATATTTT
TRBJ2-7,TRBV11-2,NA,NA,CASSFRIGGDGEQYF,TGTGCCAGCAGCTTTAGGATAGGAGGGGACGGCGAGCAGTACTTC
TRBJ1-3,TRBV6-1,NA,TRBD1,CASSPGTGGNTIYF,TGTGCCAGCAGCCCAGGGACAGGAGGAAACACCATATATTTT
TRBJ2-7,TRBV20-1,NA,TRBD2,CSASLRPLLAGEQYF,TGCAGTGCTAGTCTTAGGCCACTCCTAGCGGGGGAGCAGTACTTC
TRBJ1-5,TRBV7-2,NA,NA,CASSLGVGRINQPQHF,TGTGCCAGCAGCTTAGGGGTAGGACGAATCAATCAGCCCCAGCATTTT
TRBJ2-1,TRBV6-5,NA,NA,CASSYSPAVNNEQFF,TGTGCCAGCAGTTACTCCCCGGCGGTAAACAATGAGCAGTTCTTC
TRBJ2-3,TRBV10-1,few,TRBD2,CASSSSGGSTDTQYF,TGCGCCAGCAGTTCTAGCGGGGGGAGCACAGATACGCAGTATTTT
TRBJ1-2,TRBV3-1/TRBV3-2,NA,TRBD1,CASSPQGAWSGYTF,TGTGCCAGCAGCCCACAGGGGGCCTGGAGTGGCTACACCTTC
TRBJ1-5,TRBV19,NA,NA,CASSPGFIYFEAQHF,TGTGCCAGTAGTCCAGGGTTTATCTATTTTGAGGCCCAGCATTTT
TRBJ2-7,TRBV19,NA,NA,CASKGGDKTYEQYF,TGTGCCAGCAAAGGGGGAGACAAGACCTACGAGCAGTACTTC
TRBJ1-6,TRBV7-2,NA,NA,CASSLGYGGSPLHF,TGTGCCAGCAGCTTAGGCTACGGTGGTTCACCCCTCCACTTT
TRBJ2-3,TRBV7-2,NA,NA,CASSPKRALVADTQYF,TGTGCCAGCAGCCCTAAAAGGGCCCTCGTGGCAGATACGCAGTATTTT
TRBJ2-2,TRBV5-1,NA,NA,CASSSLDTGELFF,TGCGCCAGCAGCTCACTGGACACCGGGGAGCTGTTTTTT
TRBJ2-3,TRBV5-4,NA,NA,CASSKTGSIADTQYF,TGTGCCAGCAGCAAGACAGGCTCCATTGCAGATACGCAGTATTTT
TRBJ1-1,TRBV18,NA,NA,CASSLGGEGNTEAFF,TGTGCCAGCTCCCTCGGAGGGGAGGGGAACACTGAAGCTTTCTTT
TRBJ2-3,TRBV4-3,NA,NA,CASSPLGAADTQYF,TGCGCCAGCAGCCCTCTAGGGGCGGCAGATACGCAGTATTTT
TRBJ1-2,TRBV5-8,NA,NA,CASTPWSGDTYGYTF,TGTGCCAGCACCCCCTGGTCAGGGGATACCTATGGCTACACCTTC
TRBJ1-1,TRBV6-2/TRBV6-3,NA,NA,CASSARRNTEAFF,TGTGCCAGCAGTGCCCGACGAAACACTGAAGCTTTCTTT
TRBJ1-5,TRBV6-5,NA,TRBD1,CATQRTGSNQPQHF,TGTGCCACCCAACGGACAGGGAGCAATCAGCCCCAGCATTTT
TRBJ2-7,TRBV15,NA,NA,CATSAGGPSGEQYF,TGTGCCACCAGCGCAGGAGGGCCGTCGGGTGAGCAGTACTTC
TRBJ1-5,TRBV18,NA,TRBD1,CASSPQTGADQPQHF,TGTGCCAGCTCCCCACAGACAGGGGCGGATCAGCCCCAGCATTTT
TRBJ2-3,TRBV20-1,few,NA,CSALLTDTQYF,TGCAGTGCCCTACTCACAGATACGCAGTATTTT
TRBJ2-1,TRBV12-5,few,NA,CASGPTLGPSEQFF,TGTGCTAGTGGTCCCACCCTCGGGCCGTCTGAGCAGTTCTTC
TRBJ2-1,TRBV30,NA,TRBD2,CAWSVGLAGGEQFF,TGTGCCTGGAGTGTAGGGCTAGCGGGGGGAGAGCAGTTCTTC
TRBJ1-5,TRBV21-1,NA,NA,CARPEGGGGSNQPQHF,TGTGCCAGACCCGAGGGAGGGGGAGGGAGCAATCAGCCCCAGCATTTT
TRBJ2-3,TRBV20-1,NA,TRBD2,CSALGGGTQYF,TGCAGTGCCCTGGGGGGGGGTACGCAGTATTTT
TRBJ2-5,TRBV4-1,NA,NA,CASSQQTLQETQYF,TGCGCCAGCAGCCAACAGACCCTCCAAGAGACCCAGTACTTC
TRBJ2-1,TRBV18,NA,TRBD2,CASSPWAGGVNNEQFF,TGTGCCAGCTCACCATGGGCGGGGGGCGTCAACAATGAGCAGTTCTTC
TRBJ2-5,TRBV11-3,once,TRBD1,CASSSYGQGGTQYF,TGTGCCAGCAGCTCATACGGACAGGGAGGGACCCAGTACTTC